These 18 T cell receptor beta chains came from one sample sequenced in a study of T cell responses to AZD1222 COVID-19 vaccine. TCRdb's copy holds only in-frame clones and misses some; the assay was immunoSEQ multiplex PCR. The table lists around 100,000 clones, roughly 86% of them singletons, with 4% to 5% in the top ten. Sequenced material: peripheral blood, taken on day 0 of MenACWY control vaccination. The receptors come from an adult in good health.

The V call is TRBV7-9, the J call TRBJ2-7; maybe TRBD2 (6 bases). Looked up from germline, CDR1 is SEHNR and CDR2 is FQNEAQ (reference sequence). Trimming left V 3 bases short and J 6 bases short, with 12 bases between. The CDR3 covers 13 residues. The CDR3 here is CASSFGGLGEQYF. The CDR3 nucleotides are TGTGCCAGCAGCTTCGGAGGGCTTGGCGAGCAGTACTTC.

This chain links TRBV19 with TRBJ2-7; no firm D call. This CDR3 comprises 11 residues. Germline V gives CDR1 LNHDA, CDR2 SQIVND (reference sequence). Trimming cost V 8 bases and J 5 bases, with 10 bases left between them. In nucleotides, the CDR3 is TGTGCCAGTTTTTGGGAAAACGAGCAGTACTTC. This encodes CASFWENEQYF.

This sequence joins TRBV12-3 or TRBV12-4 and TRBJ1-1; D unresolved. The V and J ends lost 6 bases and 1 base respectively, with 9 bases between them. The CDR3 is 13 amino acids. The DNA for the CDR3 is TGTGCCAGCAGCCGGTTGGGGAACACTGAAGCTTTCTTT. Its protein is CASSRLGNTEAFF.

The chain joins TRBV5-4 to TRBJ2-5; 8 positions agree with TRBD2. The germline V gene encodes CDR1 SGHNT and CDR2 YYREEE (reference sequence). The CDR3 is 15 amino acids. V dropped 3 bases and J dropped 7; count of bases not matched to a gene: 11. CDR3 protein: CASSWGLEKQGTQYF. The CDR3 nucleotides are TGTGCCAGCAGCTGGGGACTAGAAAAACAGGGGACCCAGTACTTC.

The genes are TRBV7-8 and TRBJ2-7, with no clear D. The CDR3 has 15 amino acids. Germline CDR1 is SGHVS and CDR2 is FQNEAQ. The V end lost 4 bases, the J end lost 3 bases, and 16 bases lay between the germline ends. DNA for the CDR3: TGTGCCAGCAGCTCCACTATTGGGTCCCACTACGAGCAGTACTTC. Its protein product is CASSSTIGSHYEQYF.

This chain uses TRBV19 with TRBJ2-3, with D perhaps TRBD2 (6 bases). The CDR3 consists of 14 residues. The ends were cut back, 3 bases at V and 2 bases at J, with 9 bases in the middle. Germline-derived CDR1 and CDR2 are LNHDA and SQIVND (reference sequence). DNA of the CDR3: TGTGCCAGTAGTATCAGCGGGTCCACAGATACGCAGTATTTT. This sequence encodes CASSISGSTDTQYF.

The genes are TRBV2 and TRBJ2-7; no clear D gene. CDR1 is SNHLY and CDR2 is FYNNEI in the germline V gene. The V and J ends lost 4 bases and 3 bases respectively, with 10 bases between them. The CDR3 has 13 residues. The CDR3: CASSVGTNYEQYF. For the CDR3, the DNA is TGTGCCAGCAGTGTTGGCACAAACTACGAGCAGTACTTC.

V and J are TRBV18 and TRBJ2-7; D remains unclear. Germline CDR1 and CDR2: KGHSH and LQKENI. Trimming stripped 0 bases from V and 3 bases from J, with 6 bases between. The CDR3 length is 13 residues. The DNA of the CDR3 is TGTGCCAGCTCACCACCCGAGCTCTACGAGCAGTACTTC. Its translation is CASSPPELYEQYF.

The V gene is TRBV11-2, the J gene TRBJ2-5; TRBD2 matches at 7 bases. V trimming: 4 bases; J trimming: 2 bases; junction bases outside the gene matches: 7. Looked up from germline, CDR1 is SGHAT and CDR2 is FQNNGV. The CDR3 totals 15 residues. The CDR3 region is CASSWAGGRQETQYF. In nucleotides, the CDR3 is TGTGCCAGCAGCTGGGCCGGGGGGAGACAAGAGACCCAGTACTTC. The full variable domain, rest sourced from reference TRBV11-2 and TRBJ2-5, is EAGVAQSPRYKIIEKRQSVAFWCNPISGHATLYWYQQILGQGPKLLIQFQNNGVVDDSQLPKDRFSAERLKGVDSTLKIQPAKLEDSAVYLCASSWAGGRQETQYFGPGTRLLVL.

V is TRBV12-3 or TRBV12-4 and J is TRBJ1-1; D remains ambiguous. The V end was cut by 3 bases, the J end by 3 bases, with 2 bases between. This CDR3 is built from 11 residues. The CDR3 sequence is CASSFHTEAFF. The CDR3 DNA is TGTGCCAGCAGTTTCCACACTGAAGCTTTCTTT.

The chain carries TRBV6-5 and TRBJ2-1; TRBD2 matches at 8 bases. J was trimmed by 7 bases and V by 8 bases; bases with no gene match: 10. The germline V gene has CDR1 MNHEY and CDR2 SVGAGI. The CDR3 runs to 14 residues. The CDR3 DNA reads as TGTGCCAGCGGATGGACTAGCCGGGGGAATGAGCAGTTCTTC. Translation gives CASGWTSRGNEQFF.

The CDR3 region is CASSLVGGPGDEQYF. The DNA for the CDR3 is TGTGCCAGCAGCTTGGTGGGGGGACCCGGGGACGAGCAGTACTTC. This chain links TRBV5-6 with TRBJ2-7, with a tentative D call TRBD2 (6 bases). The V and J ends lost 0 bases and 5 bases respectively, with 15 bases between them. The CDR3 is 15 residues long. The germline CDR1 and CDR2 sequences are SGHDT and YYEEEE. The full variable domain, completed using reference TRBV5-6 and TRBJ2-7, is DAGVTQSPTHLIKTRGQQVTLRCSPKSGHDTVSWYQQALGQGPQFIFQYYEEEERQRGNFPDRFSGHQFPNYSSELNVNALLLGDSALYLCASSLVGGPGDEQYFGPGTRLTVT.

The chain couples TRBV5-4 to TRBJ2-1; TRBD2 matches at 7 bases. Per germline, CDR1 SGHNT and CDR2 YYREEE (reference sequence). The CDR3 totals 16 residues. V lost 0 bases and J lost 7; bases outside the gene matches: 10. The CDR3 spells CASSLGTSLRGNEQFF. CDR3 DNA sequence: TGTGCCAGCAGCTTGGGGACTAGTTTGAGGGGAAATGAGCAGTTCTTC.

Written as DNA, the CDR3 is TGTGCCACCGACGGGATGAGCTTTACCGGGACTAGCGGGAGCGAGCAGTACTTC. Translating it yields CATDGMSFTGTSGSEQYF. This chain joins TRBV28 and TRBJ2-7, with 14 bases identical to TRBD2. This CDR3 spans 18 amino acids. Germline loops: CDR1 MDHEN, CDR2 SYDVKM. The J segment lost 6 bases and the V segment lost 10 bases, leaving 20 bases of the junction unmatched.

The chain has TRBV27 and TRBJ2-7; D possibly matches TRBD1 or TRBD2 (5 bases each). The CDR3 extends over 13 amino acids. V lost 8 bases and J 4 bases, leaving 15 bases between the germline ends. Germline CDR1 MNHEY, CDR2 SMNVEV (reference sequence). The CDR3 DNA is TGTGCCAGCCCCTGGGGGAGAGGGTACGAGCAGTACTTC. As protein: CASPWGRGYEQYF.

This chain joins TRBV7-2 and TRBJ1-5; tentative D call: TRBD1 (5 bases). Germline values: CDR1 SGHTA, CDR2 FQGNSA. V lost 2 bases and J lost 3, with 8 bases in between. This CDR3 region has 14 residues. CDR3 region: CASSLPGYNQPQHF. In DNA, the CDR3 is TGTGCCAGCAGCTTACCAGGGTACAATCAGCCCCAGCATTTT.

V and J are TRBV27 and TRBJ2-1; 12 bases fit TRBD1. V was pared by 4 bases and J by 8 bases, with 9 bases of the junction left unmatched. CDR3 length: 16 residues. Germline V gene lookup returns CDR1 MNHEY and CDR2 SMNVEV (reference sequence). CDR3 sequence: CASSSHGTGGNYEQFF. The DNA of the CDR3 is TGTGCCAGCAGTTCCCACGGGACAGGGGGCAACTATGAGCAGTTCTTC.

This sequence joins TRBV13 and TRBJ2-2; maybe TRBD1 (6 bases). V lost 5 bases, J lost 2 bases, and 12 bases lay in between. This CDR3 contains 15 residues. CDR1 and CDR2 from the germline V gene are PRHDT and FYEKMQ (reference sequence). For the CDR3, the DNA is TGTGCCAGCAGCGCTGGACAGACCAACACCGGGGAGCTGTTTTTT. Translation gives CASSAGQTNTGELFF.